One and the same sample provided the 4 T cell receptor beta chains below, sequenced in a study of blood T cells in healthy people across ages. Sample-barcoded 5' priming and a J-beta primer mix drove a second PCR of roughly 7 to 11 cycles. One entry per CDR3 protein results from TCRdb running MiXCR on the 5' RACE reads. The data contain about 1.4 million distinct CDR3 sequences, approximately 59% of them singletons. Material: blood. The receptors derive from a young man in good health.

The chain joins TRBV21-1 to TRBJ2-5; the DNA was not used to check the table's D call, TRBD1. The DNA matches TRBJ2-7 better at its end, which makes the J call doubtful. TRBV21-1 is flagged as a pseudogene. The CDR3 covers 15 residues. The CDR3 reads CASSKRQGEFGEQYF. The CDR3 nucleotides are TGTGCCAGCAGCAAAAGGCAGGGAGAATTCGGCGAGCAGTACTTC.

CDR3 sequence reads: CASSNPASGGRTYNEQFF. CDR3 in DNA: TGTGCCAGCAGCAACCCGGCTAGCGGGGGGCGAACCTACAATGAGCAGTTCTTC. This chain connects TRBV9 to TRBJ2-1, with TRBD2 matching 11 bases. Germline-derived CDR1 and CDR2 are SGDLS and YYNGEE. The CDR3 has 18 residues. Trimming took 4 bases from V and 2 from J; bases not matched to a gene: 11.

The CDR3 region is CASSYAGRGYEQYF. The CDR3 bases are TGTGCCAGCAGTTACGCGGGACGGGGCTACGAGCAGTACTTC. This chain links TRBV6-5 with TRBJ2-4, with D possibly TRBD2 on 6 matching bases. The DNA end favors TRBJ2-7, so the J call may be wrong. Germline V gives CDR1 MNHEY, CDR2 SVGAGI. The CDR3 has 14 residues.

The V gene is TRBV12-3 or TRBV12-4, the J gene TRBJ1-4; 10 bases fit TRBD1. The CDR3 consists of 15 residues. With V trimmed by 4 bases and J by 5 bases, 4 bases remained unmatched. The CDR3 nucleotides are TGTGCCAGCAGTTACCAGACAGGGGGCAATGAAAAACTGTTTTTT. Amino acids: CASSYQTGGNEKLFF.